Below are 27 T cell receptor beta chains sequenced from a single sample in a study of shared clonotypes between healthy human individuals. The data were produced by immunoSEQ multiplex PCR, yet TCRdb's version contains in-frame clones alone and is incomplete. The sample records 850,000 to 1,200,000 clones, about 74% being singletons. Material for sequencing was memory CD4+ T cells sorted from blood. Subset in this sample: CD45RA-negative fraction. Receptors were obtained from a man aged 18 to 30 in good health.

The rearrangement uses TRBV4-3 and TRBJ2-2; D is possibly TRBD2 (6 bases). Germline V gene lookup returns CDR1 LGHNA and CDR2 YSLEER. V was clipped by 0 bases and J by 3 bases, with 17 bases between them. The CDR3 extends over 18 amino acids. The CDR3 reads CASSQDTARTMYTGELFF. The CDR3 nucleotides read TGCGCCAGCAGCCAAGATACAGCGCGGACTATGTACACCGGGGAGCTGTTTTTT.

J is TRBJ2-2 and V is TRBV7-2; 8 bases map to TRBD2. The germline V gene has CDR1 SGHTA and CDR2 FQGNSA. This CDR3 has 16 residues. V lost 5 bases to trimming and J lost 6 bases; unmatched junction nucleotides: 11. CDR3 DNA: TGTGCCAGCAGCCAAACCGGGACTAGTTTAGCCGGGGAGCTGTTTTTT. Encoded protein: CASSQTGTSLAGELFF.

The chain employs TRBV15 and TRBJ2-3, with D tentatively TRBD2 (6 bases). Trimming cost V 0 bases and J 9 bases, with 16 bases left between them. Germline V gene lookup returns CDR1 LNHNV and CDR2 YYDKDF (reference sequence). The CDR3 loop spans 15 amino acids. The CDR3, as DNA: TGTGCCACCAGCAGAGATCGCCTAGCGTCATTGACGCAGTATTTT. It encodes CATSRDRLASLTQYF.

This chain links TRBV5-1 with TRBJ2-5; 9 bases map to TRBD1. Trimming took 2 bases from V and 3 from J; bases not matched to a gene: 2. Germline CDR1 SGHRS, CDR2 YFSETQ. The CDR3 spans 14 residues. CDR3 loop: CASSFRTGEETQYF. DNA of the CDR3: TGCGCCAGCAGCTTTCGGACAGGGGAAGAGACCCAGTACTTC.

The rearrangement joins TRBV7-2 to TRBJ2-5; a possible D gene is TRBD2 (6 bases). Trimming took 5 bases from V and 3 from J, leaving 16 bases between them. Germline V gene lookup returns CDR1 SGHTA and CDR2 FQGNSA. This CDR3 region has 15 residues. CDR3 sequence: CASSPTSRLEETQYF. CDR3 nucleotides: TGTGCCAGCAGCCCTACTAGCAGACTAGAAGAGACCCAGTACTTC.

This sequence joins TRBV28 and TRBJ2-5, with 9 bases identical to TRBD2. The ends lost 5 bases at V and 6 bases at J; junction bases unmatched: 7. The CDR3 sequence is 14 residues long. CDR1 and CDR2 from the germline V gene are MDHEN and SYDVKM. The CDR3: CASSPPSGKKTQYF. The CDR3 DNA follows: TGTGCCAGCAGTCCGCCTAGCGGGAAAAAGACCCAGTACTTC. The full variable domain, in which reference TRBV28 and TRBJ2-5 provide the parts outside the CDR3, is DVKVTQSSRYLVKRTGEKVFLECVQDMDHENMFWYRQDPGLGLRLIYFSYDVKMKEKGDIPEGYSVSREKKERFSLILESASTNQTSMYLCASSPPSGKKTQYFGPGTRLLVL.

The V gene is TRBV5-4, the J gene TRBJ2-2, with 8 bases lining up with TRBD2. CDR3 length: 16 residues. With 3 bases clipped from V and 5 bases from J, the junction kept 9 bases outside the gene matches. Looked up from germline, CDR1 is SGHNT and CDR2 is YYREEE (reference sequence). This chain's CDR3 is CASSSGVAGITGELFF. In nucleotides, the CDR3 is TGTGCCAGCAGCTCCGGGGTAGCGGGGATAACCGGGGAGCTGTTTTTT.

The chain couples TRBV6-1 to TRBJ1-2, with 8 bases aligning to TRBD1. V dropped 6 bases and J dropped 8; count of bases not matched to a gene: 5. The CDR3 has 12 amino acids. Germline loops: CDR1 MNHNS, CDR2 SASEGT. CDR3 DNA sequence: TGTGCCAGCAGGGCATCAGGGGGCGGCTACACCTTC. This sequence encodes CASRASGGGYTF.

V gene TRBV9 combines with J gene TRBJ1-6, with unresolved D. Trimming stripped 0 bases from V and 9 bases from J, with 4 bases between. Germline V lookup: CDR1 SGDLS, CDR2 YYNGEE. The CDR3 extends over 12 amino acids. The CDR3 region is CASSVVGSPLHF. The CDR3 DNA sequence: TGTGCCAGCAGCGTAGTTGGTTCACCCCTCCACTTT.

The genes are TRBV28 and TRBJ1-4; 7 bases match TRBD1. Germline V gene data show CDR1 as MDHEN and CDR2 as SYDVKM. The CDR3 sequence is 13 residues long. The V and J ends lost 8 bases and 8 bases, in that order; junction bases with no gene match: 8. CDR3 loop: CASLRGREEKLFF. The CDR3 DNA reads TGTGCCAGCTTGAGGGGGCGAGAGGAAAAACTGTTTTTT.

This sequence joins TRBV30 and TRBJ2-2, with 14 bases fitting TRBD2. V dropped 5 bases and J dropped 5; count of bases not matched to a gene: 7. Germline assignment: CDR1 GTSNPN and CDR2 SVGIG (reference sequence). This CDR3 is built from 16 residues. The CDR3 nucleotides read TGTGCCTGGGGCGGGACTAGCGGGAGCGGGACCGGGGAGCTGTTTTTT. This gives the protein CAWGGTSGSGTGELFF.

The chain recombines TRBV5-8 with TRBJ1-1; D gene uncertain. V lost 4 bases, J lost 7 bases, and 14 bases lay in between. Germline values: CDR1 SGHTS, CDR2 YDEGEE. This CDR3 is built from 13 residues. CDR3 nucleotide sequence: TGTGCCAGCAGCCGAACCGGACGTAGTGAAGCTTTCTTT. This sequence encodes CASSRTGRSEAFF.

V is TRBV6-6 and J is TRBJ2-7, with 7 bases aligning to TRBD1. The junction had 14 bases not matched to a gene; V was cut back by 10 bases and J by 2 bases. The CDR3 is 15 amino acids. Germline V gene data show CDR1 as MNHNY and CDR2 as SVGAGI (reference sequence). CDR3 DNA sequence: TGTGCCATCCATTCCAGAGGGGGCGGAACCTACGAGCAGTACTTC. Protein sequence: CAIHSRGGGTYEQYF.

V is TRBV5-1 and J is TRBJ1-2; D gene unclear. The CDR3 consists of 14 residues. V was shortened by 8 bases and J by 2 bases, with 16 bases between the two germline ends. Germline CDR1 is SGHRS and CDR2 is YFSETQ. The CDR3 here is CASNLVGANYGYTF. The CDR3 DNA reads as TGCGCCAGTAACCTGGTGGGAGCCAACTATGGCTACACCTTC.

The V gene is TRBV10-3, the J gene TRBJ2-7; D perhaps matches TRBD2 (5 bases). CDR1 and CDR2 (germline): ENHRY, SYGVKD. Trimming took 3 bases from V and 1 from J, leaving 13 bases between them. The CDR3 runs 15 residues. CDR3 nucleotides: TGTGCCATCAGTGATGGGCAACTAGAGTCCTACGAGCAGTACTTC. It is translated as CAISDGQLESYEQYF.

Remarks on this clone: This sample also contains other DNA sequences that code for the same CDR3. This chain uses TRBV6-5 with TRBJ1-5, with D possibly matching TRBD1 (5 bases). Germline V gives CDR1 MNHEY, CDR2 SVGAGI. The CDR3 extends over 13 amino acids. V lost 9 bases, J lost 5 bases, and 14 bases lay in between. The CDR3 is CASRLGGDQPQHF. CDR3 coding DNA: TGTGCCAGTCGACTGGGGGGAGATCAGCCCCAGCATTTT.

The genes are TRBV6-1 and TRBJ2-5; D uncertain. Germline V gene lookup returns CDR1 MNHNS and CDR2 SASEGT. V dropped 10 bases and J dropped 5 bases, with 8 bases sitting between them. There are 10 residues in the CDR3. Here the CDR3 DNA reads TGTGCCACCCGGCGGGAGACCCAGTACTTC. It codes for CATRRETQYF.

The rearrangement uses TRBV6-1 and TRBJ2-5; D unresolved. CDR3 size: 13 residues. V gave up 1 base and J gave up 2 bases, with 5 bases separating them. Germline CDR1 and CDR2: MNHNS and SASEGT. CDR3 bases: TGTGCCAGCAGTGAAGGGCTTCAAGAGACCCAGTACTTC. Residues: CASSEGLQETQYF.

This clone was found many times. V usage is TRBV5-1 and J usage is TRBJ2-5, with D possibly being TRBD1 or TRBD2 (5 bases each). CDR1 and CDR2 (germline): SGHRS, YFSETQ. The CDR3 sequence is 18 residues long. The V gene lost 4 bases and the J gene lost 1 base, with 23 bases spanning the gap. DNA for the CDR3: TGCGCCAGCAGCCCCAATATTCAGGGACCGCTACCCCAAGAGACCCAGTACTTC. It is translated as CASSPNIQGPLPQETQYF.

This chain connects TRBV15 to TRBJ2-6; D is unclear. This CDR3 spans 20 amino acids. V lost 11 bases and J 0 bases, leaving 29 bases between the germline ends. Germline V gives CDR1 LNHNV, CDR2 YYDKDF (reference sequence). The CDR3 DNA is TGTGCCTCCTTTCGGTCCGCTCTTGGCGAGGCCTACTCTGGGGCCAACGTCCTGACTTTC. Amino acid sequence: CASFRSALGEAYSGANVLTF.

The V gene is TRBV10-3, the J gene TRBJ1-2, with TRBD1 identical over 8 bases. The junction had 6 bases not matched to a gene; V was cut back by 7 bases and J by 2 bases. The CDR3 is made up of 14 amino acids. The V gene's germline CDR1 is ENHRY and CDR2 SYGVKD. The CDR3 sequence: CAINGQGRNYGYTF. The CDR3 DNA reads as TGTGCCATCAACGGACAGGGACGAAACTATGGCTACACCTTC.

To note about this clone: Its ends do not fully match the called genes, so a read error is possible. This sequence joins TRBV7-7 and TRBJ2-3; D possibly matches TRBD1 or TRBD2 (5 bases each). The CDR3 consists of 17 residues. The germline CDR1 and CDR2 sequences are SSHAT and FNYEAQ (reference sequence). CDR3 DNA sequence: TGTGCTAGCAGCTTAGCGCTAAGGGGCGAAGGCACAGATACGCAGTATTTT. Its translation: CASSLALRGEGTDTQYF.

The chain uses TRBV30 and TRBJ2-3, with D uncertain. V was trimmed by 4 bases and J by 2 bases, leaving 19 bases between them. CDR3 length: 16 amino acids. Germline V lookup: CDR1 GTSNPN, CDR2 SVGIG (reference sequence). CDR3 sequence reads: CAWMDDGPELTDTQYF. CDR3 bases: TGTGCCTGGATGGATGATGGACCCGAACTCACAGATACGCAGTATTTT.

V and J are TRBV9 and TRBJ2-7; D is unclear. Trimming took off 0 bases at V and 3 bases at J, with 13 bases between the two ends. CDR3 length: 15 amino acids. Germline V gene data show CDR1 as SGDLS and CDR2 as YYNGEE. CDR3 amino acids: CASSVGGVNNYEQYF. DNA of the CDR3: TGTGCCAGCAGCGTAGGCGGAGTGAACAACTACGAGCAGTACTTC.

This clone was observed many times. The rearrangement joins TRBV5-6 to TRBJ2-7; D gene unclear. Germline V lookup: CDR1 SGHDT, CDR2 YYEEEE. Between the trimmed V and J ends, which lost 0 bases and 7 bases, there was a span of 11 bases. The CDR3 runs 13 residues. CDR3 nucleotide sequence: TGTGCCAGCAGCTTGGTGGAACTGAGGGAGCAGTACTTC. Amino acids: CASSLVELREQYF.

The chain joins TRBV5-1 to TRBJ2-2; D call uncertain. Between the trimmed V and J ends, which lost 5 bases and 4 bases, there was a span of 9 bases. CDR1 and CDR2 from the germline V gene are SGHRS and YFSETQ. This CDR3 spans 13 amino acids. In DNA, the CDR3 is TGCGCCAGCAGGTTCGATATCACCGGGGAGCTGTTTTTT. Translating gives CASRFDITGELFF.

Turning to this clone: Other DNA sequences in the sample encode the same CDR3. The chain recombines TRBV7-2 with TRBJ2-5, with 8 positions matching TRBD2. V trimming: 3 bases; J trimming: 4 bases; junction bases outside the gene matches: 1. There are 13 residues in the CDR3. Germline lookup yields CDR1 SGHTA and CDR2 FQGNSA. The CDR3 DNA reads as TGTGCCAGCAGCTTCGCGGGGGGAGAGACCCAGTACTTC. Encoded protein: CASSFAGGETQYF.